The table lists the clone carrying this TCR beta chain with many counts. As yet, its antigen is unknown. The data originate from a study of T cells in Graves' hyperthyroidism and ophthalmopathy. This CDR3 has 16 amino acids. V gave up 2 bases and J gave up 5 bases; unmatched junction bases: 5. The germline gives CDR1 DFQATT, CDR2 SNEGSKA (reference sequence). From RNA transcripts, TCR beta CDR3 regions were amplified. The primer set for the first-round RT-PCR of the TCR CDR3 was HTBI. TCRdb used MiXCR to reprocess the multiplex PCR reads, holding one entry per CDR3 protein. Counted here are about 580,000 distinct CDR3 sequences, 46% occurring once; the ten biggest clones make up around 8%. Patients aged 18 to 65 had newly diagnosed hyperthyroidism that had lasted under 2 months. Used for diagnoses were clinical symptoms, serum thyroxine and TRAb, thyroid ultrasound and orbital computed tomography. Points from the study as a whole: Ophthalmopathy could be told apart from stable hyperthyroidism with a 13 V-J model. The model anticipated ophthalmopathy a median around six months pre-onset.

The V call is TRBV20-1, the J call TRBJ2-2; 13 bases line up with TRBD2. Sequences were obtained from peripheral blood or thyroid tissue (not recorded which). The receptor was derived from a woman aged 18-29 years with Graves' hyperthyroidism. In nucleotides, the CDR3 is TGCAGTGCTAGAAGAGGACTAGCGGGAGTTACCGGGGAGCTGTTTTTT. Amino acids: CSARRGLAGVTGELFF.